A selection of T cell receptor beta chains follows, all from one sample in a study of blood T cell repertoires in COVID-19. The table came from immunoSEQ multiplex PCR; TCRdb's copy has only in-frame clones and leaves some out. Counted here are some 200,000 clones, 85% to 90% occurring once; the ten biggest clones make up 3.5%. The specimen was PBMCs or T cells enriched from blood (not recorded which). Receptors were obtained from a woman aged 18 to 35 in a cohort exposed to, infected with or recovered from COVID-19 (not recorded which). Each CDR3 is given with its conserved first and last residue. A D gene is named only where the DNA matches it firmly. A row's size may be missing; if present it is once, few, many or a size class.

abundance,d_gene,j_gene,v_gene,CDR3aa,CDR3nt
once,TRBD1,TRBJ1-5,TRBV2,CASSLTGDNQPQHF,TGTGCCAGCAGCCTGACAGGGGACAATCAGCCCCAGCATTTT
-,TRBD2,TRBJ2-7,TRBV5-8,CASSLAGGFYEQYF,TGTGCCAGCAGCTTAGCGGGAGGGTTCTACGAGCAGTACTTC
-,TRBD1,TRBJ2-3,TRBV5-6,CASSPPPGQHPDTQYF,TGTGCCAGCAGCCCCCCTCCGGGACAGCATCCAGATACGCAGTATTTT
-,-,TRBJ1-4,TRBV2,CASSEETPNVKLFF,TGTGCCAGCTCCGAGGAGACCCCTAATGTAAAACTGTTTTTT
-,-,TRBJ1-1,TRBV5-1,CASTTTGRAAEAFF,TGCGCCAGCACCACTACAGGGCGCGCGGCTGAAGCTTTCTTT
-,-,TRBJ1-5,TRBV28,CASSLSLRQPQHF,TGTGCCAGCAGTTTGTCCCTACGACAGCCCCAGCATTTT
-,-,TRBJ2-4,TRBV27,CASSAGVKNIQYF,TGTGCCAGCAGCGCAGGGGTGAAAAACATTCAGTACTTC
once,-,TRBJ2-3,TRBV24-1,CATSDFSGRIGDTQYF,TGTGCCACCAGTGATTTTTCGGGGAGGATAGGGGATACGCAGTATTTT
-,-,TRBJ1-4,TRBV7-9,CASSTTGSANEKLFF,TGTGCCAGCAGCACCACAGGGTCGGCTAATGAAAAACTGTTTTTT
-,TRBD1,TRBJ2-2,TRBV11-2,CASSRDRLGSAGELFF,TGTGCCAGCAGCCGGGACAGGTTGGGCAGTGCCGGGGAGCTGTTTTTT
once,-,TRBJ2-1,TRBV28,CASSVQGPNNEQFF,TGTGCCAGCAGTGTACAGGGACCTAACAATGAGCAGTTCTTC
-,-,TRBJ1-4,TRBV7-2,CASSSQSGMGEKLFF,TGTGCCAGCAGCTCCCAGAGCGGGATGGGCGAAAAACTGTTTTTT
once,-,TRBJ2-7,TRBV9,CASSARDFDYEQYF,TGTGCCAGCAGCGCCCGGGACTTTGACTACGAGCAGTACTTC
-,-,TRBJ1-2,TRBV5-1,CASSLDAGSYGYTF,TGCGCCAGCAGCTTGGACGCGGGCAGCTATGGCTACACCTTC
-,TRBD1,TRBJ1-2,TRBV7-9,CASSALGQGAFGYTF,TGTGCCAGCAGCGCACTAGGACAGGGGGCTTTCGGCTACACCTTC
-,-,TRBJ1-3,TRBV15,CATSLPGGLNAIYF,TGTGCCACCAGCCTCCCGGGGGGGTTGAACGCCATATATTTT
-,-,TRBJ2-3,TRBV19,CASSIRGTTADTQYF,TGTGCCAGTAGTATAAGGGGGACCACGGCAGATACGCAGTATTTT
few,-,TRBJ1-2,TRBV2,CASSETAYYGYTF,TGTGCCAGCAGTGAGACAGCCTACTATGGCTACACCTTC
-,-,TRBJ1-5,TRBV4-1,CASSQVPGEGQPQHF,TGCGCCAGCAGCCAAGTACCAGGGGAGGGACAGCCCCAGCATTTT
-,-,TRBJ1-1,TRBV6-5,CASRGRTSTNTEAFF,TGTGCCAGCAGAGGTAGGACATCCACAAACACTGAAGCTTTCTTT
-,TRBD1,TRBJ1-1,TRBV24-1,CATSDGTGGTEAFF,TGTGCCACCAGTGATGGGACAGGAGGAACTGAAGCTTTCTTT
-,-,TRBJ1-1,TRBV7-3,CASSLRQRTEAFF,TGTGCCAGCAGCTTAAGGCAGAGGACTGAAGCTTTCTTT
once,TRBD2,TRBJ2-1,TRBV3-1/TRBV3-2,CASREAGVAYNEQFF,TGTGCCAGCAGGGAAGCGGGGGTCGCCTACAATGAGCAGTTCTTC
-,-,TRBJ1-1,TRBV28,CASREGGDRETEAFF,TGTGCCAGCAGGGAGGGGGGGGATAGGGAAACTGAAGCTTTCTTT
-,TRBD1,TRBJ1-6,TRBV28,CASTSRQGRSYNSPLHF,TGTGCCAGCACCAGTAGACAGGGAAGGTCCTATAATTCACCCCTCCACTTT
-,-,TRBJ1-2,TRBV10-2,CASRDSREYYGYTF,TGCGCCAGCAGAGACAGCCGGGAGTATTACGGCTACACCTTC
-,TRBD1,TRBJ1-2,TRBV7-9,CASSLIGVRRTGDDGYTF,TGTGCCAGCAGCTTAATTGGGGTCCGGAGAACAGGGGACGATGGCTACACCTTC
medium-sized,TRBD1,TRBJ2-3,TRBV6-4,CASSEETGKGTDTQYF,TGTGCCAGCAGTGAAGAGACAGGGAAGGGCACAGATACGCAGTATTTT
-,TRBD1,TRBJ2-7,TRBV18,CASTERPGTGVYYEQYF,TGTGCCAGCACCGAGAGGCCCGGGACAGGGGTTTACTACGAGCAGTACTTC
-,-,TRBJ2-5,TRBV3-1/TRBV3-2,CASSPPGLETQYF,TGTGCCAGCAGCCCGCCGGGGTTGGAGACCCAGTACTTC
-,-,TRBJ2-1,TRBV10-1,CASSESDISSYNEQFF,TGCGCCAGCAGTGAGAGTGACATAAGCTCCTACAATGAGCAGTTCTTC
-,-,TRBJ2-3,TRBV14,CASSQGLGIDTQYF,TGTGCCAGCAGCCAAGGACTAGGGATAGATACGCAGTATTTT
-,-,TRBJ1-1,TRBV19,CASSAHRELIEAFF,TGTGCCAGTAGTGCCCACAGGGAACTCATTGAAGCTTTCTTT
-,-,TRBJ1-2,TRBV28,CASSFRNYGYTF,TGTGCCAGCAGTTTTCGTAACTATGGCTACACCTTC
-,TRBD1,TRBJ2-7,TRBV7-9,CASSTTGQFYEQYF,TGTGCCAGCAGCACTACGGGACAGTTCTACGAGCAGTACTTC
few,TRBD2,TRBJ2-5,TRBV2,CASSGLPSGRQTQYF,TGTGCCAGCAGTGGGCTCCCTAGCGGGAGACAGACCCAGTACTTC
-,-,TRBJ2-1,TRBV5-6,CASSLVPGGTYNEQFF,TGTGCCAGCAGCTTAGTTCCAGGGGGGACATACAATGAGCAGTTCTTC
-,TRBD1,TRBJ1-2,TRBV7-3,CASSLIQGDGYTF,TGTGCCAGCAGCTTAATCCAGGGGGATGGCTACACCTTC
-,TRBD2,TRBJ2-3,TRBV11-3,CASSLGWTSGAFSTDTQYF,TGTGCCAGCAGCTTAGGGTGGACTAGCGGGGCCTTTAGCACAGATACGCAGTATTTT
-,TRBD1,TRBJ2-7,TRBV28,CASSFGTGVDEQYF,TGTGCCAGCAGTTTTGGGACAGGGGTGGACGAGCAGTACTTC
-,-,TRBJ2-1,TRBV9,CASSVAPDNEQFF,TGTGCCAGCAGCGTAGCCCCGGACAATGAGCAGTTCTTC
-,-,TRBJ2-1,TRBV7-3,CASSSSGVSYNEQFF,TGTGCCAGCAGCTCATCAGGGGTCTCCTACAATGAGCAGTTCTTC
few,TRBD2,TRBJ2-1,TRBV5-6,CASSLGGGANNEQFF,TGTGCCAGCAGCTTGGGCGGGGGGGCCAACAATGAGCAGTTCTTC
-,-,TRBJ1-5,TRBV2,CASSETDSNQPQHF,TGTGCCAGCAGTGAAACAGATAGCAATCAGCCCCAGCATTTT
-,TRBD2,TRBJ2-1,TRBV7-2,CASSLYGGYNEQFF,TGTGCCAGCAGCTTATACGGGGGGTACAATGAGCAGTTCTTC
-,TRBD1,TRBJ1-3,TRBV5-4,CASSTGQGLFSGNTIYF,TGTGCCAGCAGCACCGGACAGGGCCTCTTCTCTGGAAACACCATATATTTT
-,TRBD2,TRBJ2-3,TRBV27,CASTDPGLAPDTQYF,TGTGCCAGCACTGATCCGGGACTAGCGCCAGATACGCAGTATTTT